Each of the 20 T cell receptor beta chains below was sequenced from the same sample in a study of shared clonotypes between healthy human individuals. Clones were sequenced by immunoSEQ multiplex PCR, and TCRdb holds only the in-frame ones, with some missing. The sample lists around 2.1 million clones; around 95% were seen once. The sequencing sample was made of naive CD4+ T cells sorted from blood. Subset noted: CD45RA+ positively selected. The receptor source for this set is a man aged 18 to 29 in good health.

The CDR3 DNA reads TGTGCCATCAGCCTCCGAGGGAGTTACGAGCAGTACTTC. Amino acids: CAISLRGSYEQYF. The chain employs TRBV10-3 and TRBJ2-7, with D perhaps matching TRBD2 (5 bases). V lost 6 bases and J lost 4, with 13 bases in between. The germline CDR1 and CDR2 sequences are ENHRY and SYGVKD. The CDR3 covers 13 residues.

CDR3 residues: CASSDDRGGDTQYF. CDR3 DNA: TGTGCCAGCAGTGACGACAGGGGAGGGGATACGCAGTATTTT. The chain recombines TRBV25-1 with TRBJ2-3; the D gene is possibly TRBD1 (8 bases). This CDR3 region has 14 residues. Germline values: CDR1 MGHDK, CDR2 SYGVNS. With 3 bases removed from V and 6 bases from J, the gap between germline ends came to 13 bases.

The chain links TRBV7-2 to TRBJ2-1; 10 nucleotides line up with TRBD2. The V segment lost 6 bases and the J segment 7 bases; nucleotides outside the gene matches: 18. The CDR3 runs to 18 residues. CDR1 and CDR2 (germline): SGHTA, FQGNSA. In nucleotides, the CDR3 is TGTGCCAGCAGTTCTTGGGGAGCGGGAGGGTCGATGGGGAATGAGCAGTTCTTC. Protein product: CASSSWGAGGSMGNEQFF.

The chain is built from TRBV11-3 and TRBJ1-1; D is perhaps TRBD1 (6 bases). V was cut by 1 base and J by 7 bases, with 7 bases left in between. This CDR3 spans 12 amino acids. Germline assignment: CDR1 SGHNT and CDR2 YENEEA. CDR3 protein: CASSLGGGEAFF. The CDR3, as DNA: TGTGCCAGCAGCTTAGGAGGGGGTGAAGCTTTCTTT.

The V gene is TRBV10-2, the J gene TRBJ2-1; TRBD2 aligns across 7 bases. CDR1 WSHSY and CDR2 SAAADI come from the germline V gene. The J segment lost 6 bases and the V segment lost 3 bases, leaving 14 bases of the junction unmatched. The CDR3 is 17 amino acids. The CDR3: CASSEDRWTSLGNEQFF. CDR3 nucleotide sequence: TGCGCCAGCAGTGAAGACCGCTGGACTAGTCTAGGCAATGAGCAGTTCTTC.

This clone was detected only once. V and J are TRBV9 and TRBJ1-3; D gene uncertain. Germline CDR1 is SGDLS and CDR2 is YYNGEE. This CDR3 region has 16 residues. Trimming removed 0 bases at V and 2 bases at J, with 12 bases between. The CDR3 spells CASSVVWVKTGNTIYF. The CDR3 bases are TGTGCCAGCAGCGTAGTCTGGGTTAAAACTGGAAACACCATATATTTT.

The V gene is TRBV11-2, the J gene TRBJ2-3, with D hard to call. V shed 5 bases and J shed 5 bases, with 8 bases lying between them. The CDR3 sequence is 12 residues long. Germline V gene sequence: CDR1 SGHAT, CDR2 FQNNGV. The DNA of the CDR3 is TGTGCCAGCAGCCCTCATAGAGATACGCAGTATTTT. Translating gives CASSPHRDTQYF.

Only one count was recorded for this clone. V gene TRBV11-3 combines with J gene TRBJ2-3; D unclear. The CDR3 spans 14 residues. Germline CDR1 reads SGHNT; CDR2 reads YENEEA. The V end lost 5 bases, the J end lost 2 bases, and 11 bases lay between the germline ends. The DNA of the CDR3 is TGTGCCAGCAGCAACGGACGGAACACAGATACGCAGTATTTT. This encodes CASSNGRNTDTQYF. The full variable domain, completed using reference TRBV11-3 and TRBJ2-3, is EAGVVQSPRYKIIEKKQPVAFWCNPISGHNTLYWYLQNLGQGPELLIRYENEEAVDDSQLPKDRFSAERLKGVDSTLKIQPAELGDSAVYLCASSNGRNTDTQYFGPGTRLTVL.

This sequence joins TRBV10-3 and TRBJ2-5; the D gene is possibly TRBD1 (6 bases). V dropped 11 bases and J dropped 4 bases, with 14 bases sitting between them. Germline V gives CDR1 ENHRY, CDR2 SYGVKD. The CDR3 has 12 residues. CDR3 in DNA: TGTGCCGCGTCAGGGGCTGTAGAGACCCAGTACTTC. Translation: CAASGAVETQYF.

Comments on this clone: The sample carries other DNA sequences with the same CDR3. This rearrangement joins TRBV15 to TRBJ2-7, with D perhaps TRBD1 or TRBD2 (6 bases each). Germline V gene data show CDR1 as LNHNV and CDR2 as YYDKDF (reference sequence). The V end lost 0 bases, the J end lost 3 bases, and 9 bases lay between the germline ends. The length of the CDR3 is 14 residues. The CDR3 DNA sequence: TGTGCCACCAGCAGAGAAGGAGGGGGCTACGAGCAGTACTTC. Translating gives CATSREGGGYEQYF.

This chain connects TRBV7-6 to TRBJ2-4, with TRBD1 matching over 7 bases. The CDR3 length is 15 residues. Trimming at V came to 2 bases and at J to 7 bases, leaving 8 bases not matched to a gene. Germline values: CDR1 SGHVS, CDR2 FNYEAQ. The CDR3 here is CASSLTQGEWNIQYF. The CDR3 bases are TGTGCCAGCAGCTTAACCCAGGGGGAGTGGAACATTCAGTACTTC.

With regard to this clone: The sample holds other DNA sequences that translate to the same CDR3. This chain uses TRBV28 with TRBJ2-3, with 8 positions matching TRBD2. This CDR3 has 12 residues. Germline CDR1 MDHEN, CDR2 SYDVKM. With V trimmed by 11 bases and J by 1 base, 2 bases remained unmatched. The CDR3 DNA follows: TGTGCCTCGCGGGGGGGCACAGATACGCAGTATTTT. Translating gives CASRGGTDTQYF.

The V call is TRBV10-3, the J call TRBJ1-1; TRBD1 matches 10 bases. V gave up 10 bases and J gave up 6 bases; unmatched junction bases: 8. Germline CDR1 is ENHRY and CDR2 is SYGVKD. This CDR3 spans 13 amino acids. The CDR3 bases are TGTGCCACCATGACAGGGGGCGAATCTGAAGCTTTCTTT. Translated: CATMTGGESEAFF.

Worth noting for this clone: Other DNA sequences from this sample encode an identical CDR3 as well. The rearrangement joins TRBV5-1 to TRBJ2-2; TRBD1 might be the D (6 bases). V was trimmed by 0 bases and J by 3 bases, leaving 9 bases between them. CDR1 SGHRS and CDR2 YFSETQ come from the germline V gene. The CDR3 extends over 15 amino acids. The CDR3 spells CASSLGAGDTGELFF. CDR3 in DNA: TGCGCCAGCAGCTTGGGGGCAGGGGACACCGGGGAGCTGTTTTTT.

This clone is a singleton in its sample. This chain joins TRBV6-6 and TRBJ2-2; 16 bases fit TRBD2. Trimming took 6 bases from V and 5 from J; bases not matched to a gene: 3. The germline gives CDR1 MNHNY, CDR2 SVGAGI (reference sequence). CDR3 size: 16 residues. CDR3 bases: TGTGCCAGCAGGGGACTAGCGGGAGGGGGTACCGGGGAGCTGTTTTTT. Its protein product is CASRGLAGGGTGELFF.

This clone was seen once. In DNA, the CDR3 is TGTGCCAGCAGGCCAACTAGCGGGGGGCCCGGGGAGCTGTTTTTT. Amino acid sequence: CASRPTSGGPGELFF. The chain combines TRBV2 with TRBJ2-2, with TRBD2 matching 12 bases. V shed 6 bases, J shed 6 bases, and the junction held 5 bases outside the gene matches. This CDR3 contains 15 residues. The germline CDR1 and CDR2 sequences are SNHLY and FYNNEI.

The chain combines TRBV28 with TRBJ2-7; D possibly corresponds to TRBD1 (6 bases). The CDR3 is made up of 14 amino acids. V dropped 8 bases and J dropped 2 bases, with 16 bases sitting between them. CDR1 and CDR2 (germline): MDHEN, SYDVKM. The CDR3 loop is CASGYWGLTYEQYF. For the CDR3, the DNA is TGTGCCAGCGGATACTGGGGGCTTACCTACGAGCAGTACTTC.

CDR3 DNA: TGTGCCAGCACTTGGCGGGGGGCTACCTCCTACGAGCAGTACTTC. As protein: CASTWRGATSYEQYF. This sequence joins TRBV2 and TRBJ2-7, with 8 bases matching TRBD2. Per germline, CDR1 SNHLY and CDR2 FYNNEI. Trimming removed 7 bases from V and 0 bases from J; junction bases left unmatched: 8. The CDR3 runs to 15 residues.

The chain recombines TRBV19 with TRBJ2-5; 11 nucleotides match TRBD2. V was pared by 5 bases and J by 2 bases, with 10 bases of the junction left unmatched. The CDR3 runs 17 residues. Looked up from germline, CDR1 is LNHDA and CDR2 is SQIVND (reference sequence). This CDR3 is CASSGNQRTSGQETQYF. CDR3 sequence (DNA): TGTGCCAGTAGTGGAAACCAAAGGACTAGCGGGCAAGAGACCCAGTACTTC. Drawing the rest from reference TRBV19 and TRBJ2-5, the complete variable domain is DGGITQSPKYLFRKEGQNVTLSCEQNLNHDAMYWYRQDPGQGLRLIYYSQIVNDFQKGDIAEGYSVSREKKESFPLTVTSAQKNPTAFYLCASSGNQRTSGQETQYFGPGTRLLVL.

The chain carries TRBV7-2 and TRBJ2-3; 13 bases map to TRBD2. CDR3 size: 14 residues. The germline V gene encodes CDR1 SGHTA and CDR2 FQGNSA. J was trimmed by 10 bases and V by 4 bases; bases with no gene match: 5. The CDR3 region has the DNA TGTGCCAGCAGCTCCCGGACTAGCGGGAGATCGCAGTATTTT. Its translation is CASSSRTSGRSQYF.